The clone carrying this T cell receptor (beta chain) has just one count. The study counted Cohort 3 donors as recovered given two negative PCRs, clearance, or symptom resolution. This sample was included in a study of blood T cell repertoires in COVID-19. Whole-study context: Samples taken during acute and convalescent COVID-19 were collected in the United States, Italy and Spain. Sample material is recorded as cDNA or gDNA derived from T cells, B-cell-depleted T cells, or PBMCs.

In the original analysis: Nucleated cell counts were estimated from reference gene primer amplification. Repertoires were generated with immunoSEQ multiplex PCR, while TCRdb's copy carries only in-frame clones and drops some. The V and J calls and the clone size are those of that table, but D and trimming were determined from the DNA. The sample lists 150,000 to 200,000 clones, roughly 90% occurring once. The CDR3 runs to 15 residues. Germline CDR1 LGHNA, CDR2 YSLEER. Trimming took 1 base from V and 3 from J; bases not matched to a gene: 5. This clonotype was sampled from a woman in her forties or fifties who had recovered from COVID-19. The chain has TRBV4-3 and TRBJ2-7; TRBD1 aligns across 8 bases. The sequencing input was PBMCs or T cells enriched from blood (not recorded which). The CDR3 DNA is TGCGCCAGCAGCCAAGTCCGGGACAGGATCTACGAGCAGTACTTC. Translation: CASSQVRDRIYEQYF.